Listed here are 13 T cell receptor beta chains from one sample, sequenced in a study of blood T cell repertoires in COVID-19. Produced via immunoSEQ multiplex PCR; TCRdb's table is partial and in-frame only. This sample has just under 80,000 clones; around 90% occur once, and the top ten carry roughly 46%. Material for sequencing was peripheral blood. All receptors derive from a human donor in a cohort sampled during active COVID-19.

This rearrangement joins TRBV7-8 to TRBJ1-1; D is possibly TRBD1 (5 bases). This CDR3 has 14 residues. Trimming took off 1 base at V and 6 bases at J, with 12 bases between the two ends. The germline V gene has CDR1 SGHVS and CDR2 FQNEAQ. As DNA, the CDR3 is TGTGCCAGCAGCTTAGACACGGGGGTGGCTGAAGCTTTCTTT. Protein: CASSLDTGVAEAFF. Full variable domain (outside the CDR3, taken from reference TRBV7-8 and TRBJ1-1): GAGVSQSPRYKVAKRGQDVALRCDPISGHVSLFWYQQALGQGPEFLTYFQNEAQLDKSGLPSDRFFAERPEGSVSTLKIQRTQQEDSAVYLCASSLDTGVAEAFFGQGTRLTVV.

The chain employs TRBV7-6 and TRBJ2-5; 11 bases match TRBD2. CDR1 SGHVS and CDR2 FNYEAQ come from the germline V gene. V shed 3 bases, J shed 2 bases, and the junction held 2 bases outside the gene matches. This CDR3 has 15 residues. The CDR3 DNA follows: TGTGCCAGCAGCTTCGGGACTAGCGGACAAGAGACCCAGTACTTC. Protein: CASSFGTSGQETQYF. Full variable domain (remainder filled in from reference TRBV7-6 and TRBJ2-5): GAGVSQSPRYKVTKRGQDVALRCDPISGHVSLYWYRQALGQGPEFLTYFNYEAQQDKSGLPNDRFSAERPEGSISTLTIQRTEQRDSAMYRCASSFGTSGQETQYFGPGTRLLVL.

The chain employs TRBV4-3 and TRBJ2-1; D is possibly TRBD1 (6 bases). The V end was cut by 1 base, the J end by 7 bases, with 20 bases between. Germline CDR1 is LGHNA and CDR2 is YSLEER. The CDR3 is 17 amino acids. CDR3 loop: CASSQATAGAGRNEQFF. Here the CDR3 DNA reads TGCGCCAGCAGCCAAGCTACCGCAGGGGCTGGTAGGAATGAGCAGTTCTTC.

The V gene is TRBV7-8, the J gene TRBJ2-3; possible D gene TRBD2, 6 bases. This CDR3 region has 14 residues. Trimming pared 4 bases from V and 2 bases from J, leaving 10 bases between. The V gene's germline CDR1 is SGHVS and CDR2 FQNEAQ. Written as DNA, the CDR3 is TGTGCCAGCAGCTCTGGGACTTTCACAGATACGCAGTATTTT. Its translation: CASSSGTFTDTQYF. Variable domain in full (rest from reference TRBV7-8 and TRBJ2-3): GAGVSQSPRYKVAKRGQDVALRCDPISGHVSLFWYQQALGQGPEFLTYFQNEAQLDKSGLPSDRFFAERPEGSVSTLKIQRTQQEDSAVYLCASSSGTFTDTQYFGPGTRLTVL.

About this clone: One end of the junction does not line up with germline, which may come from a read error. The J gene is TRBJ2-1, the V gene TRBV5-4; the match to TRBD1 covers 9 bases. The CDR3 is 13 amino acids. Germline assignment: CDR1 SGHNT and CDR2 YYREEE (reference sequence). The CDR3, as DNA: TGTGCCAGCAGCGCCCCGGGACAGGGAGAAGTTCTCTTC. Translation: CASSAPGQGEVLF.

The CDR3 DNA is TGTGCCAGCACGGGCAGAGGGATGGACATTCAGTACTTC. It translates to CASTGRGMDIQYF. The chain has TRBV6-6 and TRBJ2-4; tentatively, D is TRBD2 (5 bases). Per the germline V gene, CDR1 is MNHNY and CDR2 is SVGAGI (reference sequence). The CDR3 is made up of 13 amino acids. Trimming pared 7 bases from V and 8 bases from J, leaving 15 bases between.

V usage is TRBV7-3 and J usage is TRBJ1-1; 8 bases align to TRBD1. This CDR3 has 13 amino acids. The V gene end was trimmed by 5 bases and the J gene end by 4 bases; junction bases not matched to a gene: 3. Per the germline V gene, CDR1 is SGHTA and CDR2 is FQGTGA. The DNA for the CDR3 is TGTGCCAGCAGCACTACAGGGGGCACTGAAGCTTTCTTT. Its translation is CASSTTGGTEAFF.

V usage is TRBV9 and J usage is TRBJ1-1; maybe TRBD1 (5 bases). V gave up 2 bases and J gave up 1 base, with 6 bases separating them. The germline CDR1 and CDR2 sequences are SGDLS and YYNGEE. This CDR3 contains 13 residues. CDR3 sequence: CASSVQGNTEAFF. The CDR3 DNA is TGTGCCAGCAGCGTGCAGGGGAACACTGAAGCTTTCTTT.

This chain connects TRBV3-1 (or the pseudogene TRBV3-2) to TRBJ1-3; TRBD1 matches 11 bases. Trimming took 1 base from V and 8 from J; bases not matched to a gene: 4. CDR1 is LGHDT and CDR2 is YNNKEL in the germline V gene (reference sequence). This CDR3 spans 15 amino acids. This CDR3 is CASSQGTGGVDTIYF. The CDR3 bases are TGTGCCAGCAGCCAAGGGACAGGGGGCGTAGACACCATATATTTT.

The V and J genes are TRBV7-8 and TRBJ1-1; D unresolved. Looked up from germline, CDR1 is SGHVS and CDR2 is FQNEAQ. The V gene lost 3 bases and the J gene lost 7 bases, with 18 bases spanning the gap. The CDR3 spans 15 residues. The CDR3 DNA reads TGTGCCAGCAGCTTGGAACTTATAACGGGTTTTGAAGCTTTCTTT. This translates into CASSLELITGFEAFF.

This clone was observed once. The genes are TRBV5-4 and TRBJ2-1, with 8 bases identical to TRBD2. This CDR3 has 18 residues. CDR1 is SGHNT and CDR2 is YYREEE in the germline V gene (reference sequence). Unmatched junction bases numbered 14, after V lost 5 bases and J lost 1 base. The DNA of the CDR3 is TGTGCCAGCAGTACCCCCCGGGGGGGAGAGAATTCCTACAATGAGCAGTTCTTC. Translating it yields CASSTPRGGENSYNEQFF.

The genes are TRBV28 and TRBJ2-5, with D unresolved. The CDR3 consists of 12 residues. V was trimmed by 4 bases and J by 5 bases, leaving 8 bases between them. Germline V lookup: CDR1 MDHEN, CDR2 SYDVKM. The CDR3 DNA is TGTGCCAGCAGTTCCGGTCGGGAGACCCAGTACTTC. The encoded protein is CASSSGRETQYF.

The V call is TRBV4-3, the J call TRBJ2-1; no clear D. Deletions cut 1 base from V and 4 bases from J, with 5 bases between. The CDR3 sequence is 13 residues long. Germline CDR1 is LGHNA and CDR2 is YSLEER. CDR3 DNA sequence: TGCGCCAGCAGCCAAGGAGTTTACAATGAGCAGTTCTTC. Translating it yields CASSQGVYNEQFF.